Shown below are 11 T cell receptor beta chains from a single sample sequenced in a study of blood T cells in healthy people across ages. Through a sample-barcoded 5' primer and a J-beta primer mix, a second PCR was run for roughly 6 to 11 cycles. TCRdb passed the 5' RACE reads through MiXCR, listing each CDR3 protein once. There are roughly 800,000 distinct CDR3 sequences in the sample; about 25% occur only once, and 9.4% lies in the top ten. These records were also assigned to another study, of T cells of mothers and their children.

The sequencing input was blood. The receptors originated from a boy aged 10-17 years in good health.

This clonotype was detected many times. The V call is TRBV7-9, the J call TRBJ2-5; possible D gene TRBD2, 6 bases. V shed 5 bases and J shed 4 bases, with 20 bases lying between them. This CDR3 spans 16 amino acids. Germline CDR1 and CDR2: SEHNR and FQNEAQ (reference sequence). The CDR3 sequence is CASSAGSGRRVETQYF. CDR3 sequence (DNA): TGTGCCAGCAGCGCCGGTAGCGGTAGAAGGGTAGAGACCCAGTACTTC.

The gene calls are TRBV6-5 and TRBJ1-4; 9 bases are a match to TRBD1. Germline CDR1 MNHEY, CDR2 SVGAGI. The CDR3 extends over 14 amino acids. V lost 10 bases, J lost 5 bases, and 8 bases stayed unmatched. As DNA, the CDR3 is TGTGCCACTAAATCCGGGACAGGGAATGAAAAACTGTTTTTT. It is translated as CATKSGTGNEKLFF.

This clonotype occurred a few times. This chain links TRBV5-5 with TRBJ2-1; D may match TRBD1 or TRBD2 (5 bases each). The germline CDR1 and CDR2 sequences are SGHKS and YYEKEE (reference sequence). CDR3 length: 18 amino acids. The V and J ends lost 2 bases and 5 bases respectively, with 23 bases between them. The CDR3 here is CASSFGGRGAPTHNEQFF. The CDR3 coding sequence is TGTGCCAGCAGCTTTGGGGGTCGGGGAGCGCCAACTCACAATGAGCAGTTCTTC.

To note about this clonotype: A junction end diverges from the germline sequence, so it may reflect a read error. Here the CDR3 reads CASRGGSNEKLFF. The CDR3 bases are TGCGCCAGCCGGGGGGGGAGCAATGAAAAACTGTTTTTT. This sequence joins TRBV9 and TRBJ1-4; weak D call: TRBD1 (5 bases). CDR3 size: 13 residues. The germline V gene has CDR1 SGDLS and CDR2 YYNGEE.

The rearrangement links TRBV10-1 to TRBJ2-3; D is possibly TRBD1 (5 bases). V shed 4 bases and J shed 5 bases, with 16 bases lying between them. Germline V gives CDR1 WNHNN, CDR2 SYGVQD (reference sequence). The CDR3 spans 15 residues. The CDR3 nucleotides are TGCGCCAGCAGTGGCGGTGCAGGGTGGGAAGATACGCAGTATTTT. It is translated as CASSGGAGWEDTQYF.

CDR3 amino acids: CASIEGLGGNTIYF. Here the CDR3 DNA reads TGTGCCAGCATAGAGGGTCTGGGAGGAAACACCATATATTTT. The rearrangement joins TRBV28 to TRBJ1-3, with D hard to call. This CDR3 is built from 14 residues. V was shortened by 7 bases and J by 4 bases, with 14 bases between the two germline ends. From germline, CDR1 is MDHEN and CDR2 SYDVKM.

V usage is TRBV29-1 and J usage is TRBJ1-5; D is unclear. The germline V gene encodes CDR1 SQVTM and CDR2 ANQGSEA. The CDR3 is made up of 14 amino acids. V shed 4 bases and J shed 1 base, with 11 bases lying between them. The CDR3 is CSVAGGDSNQPQHF. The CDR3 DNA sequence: TGCAGCGTTGCGGGAGGAGACAGCAATCAGCCCCAGCATTTT.

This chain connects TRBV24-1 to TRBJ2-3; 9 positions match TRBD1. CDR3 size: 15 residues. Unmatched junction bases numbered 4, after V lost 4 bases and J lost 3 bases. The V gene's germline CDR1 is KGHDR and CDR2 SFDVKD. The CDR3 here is CATSDSGTGTDTQYF. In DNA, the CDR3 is TGTGCCACCAGTGACTCCGGGACAGGGACAGATACGCAGTATTTT.

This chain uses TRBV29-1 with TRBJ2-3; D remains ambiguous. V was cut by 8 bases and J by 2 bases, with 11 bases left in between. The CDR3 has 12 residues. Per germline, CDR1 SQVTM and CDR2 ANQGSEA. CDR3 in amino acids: CSLRKVTDTQYF. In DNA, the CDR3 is TGCAGCCTCCGAAAAGTCACAGATACGCAGTATTTT.

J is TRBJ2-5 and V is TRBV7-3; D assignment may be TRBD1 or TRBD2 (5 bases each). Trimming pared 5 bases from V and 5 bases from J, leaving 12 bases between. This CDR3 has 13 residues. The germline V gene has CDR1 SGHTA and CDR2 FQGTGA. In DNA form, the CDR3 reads TGTGCCAGCAGCCCCGGGGCGCTGGAGACCCAGTACTTC. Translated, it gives CASSPGALETQYF.

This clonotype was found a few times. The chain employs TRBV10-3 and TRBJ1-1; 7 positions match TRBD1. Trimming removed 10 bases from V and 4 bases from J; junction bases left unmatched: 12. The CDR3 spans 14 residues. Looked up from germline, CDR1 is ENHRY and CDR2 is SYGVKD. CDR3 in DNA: TGTGCCACCGGGAAAACAGGGGAGGTCACTGAAGCTTTCTTT. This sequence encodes CATGKTGEVTEAFF.